Each of the 28 T cell receptor beta chains below was sequenced from the same sample in a study of early T cells in non-severe SARS-CoV-2 infection. TCRdb reanalysed the 5' RACE reads using MiXCR and keeps one entry per CDR3 protein. The sample yields tens of thousands of distinct CDR3 sequences, 15% seen once. The sequencing sample was made of whole blood. The receptors were sampled from an adult who was a healthcare worker with PCR-confirmed SARS-CoV-2 infection or an uninfected control (not recorded which).

The chain joins TRBV7-8 to TRBJ1-6; a weak D match, TRBD1 (6 bases). In germline, CDR1 is SGHVS, CDR2 FQNEAQ. The V end lost 5 bases, the J end lost 7 bases, and 15 bases lay between the germline ends. The CDR3 spans 15 residues. The CDR3 here is CASSPKDSSNSPLHF. The CDR3 nucleotides read TGTGCCAGCAGCCCTAAGGACAGCTCAAATTCACCCCTCCACTTT. Combining the CDR3 with reference TRBV7-8 and TRBJ1-6 gives the whole variable domain GAGVSQSPRYKVAKRGQDVALRCDPISGHVSLFWYQQALGQGPEFLTYFQNEAQLDKSGLPSDRFFAERPEGSVSTLKIQRTQQEDSAVYLCASSPKDSSNSPLHFGNGTRLTVT.

This clonotype occurred a few times. V and J are TRBV11-2 and TRBJ2-7, with D maybe TRBD1 (6 bases). The CDR3 runs to 14 residues. Germline lookup yields CDR1 SGHAT and CDR2 FQNNGV. V gave up 5 bases and J gave up 5 bases, with 16 bases separating them. CDR3 loop: CASSLRQVFDEQYF. The CDR3 bases are TGTGCCAGCAGCCTACGACAGGTTTTCGACGAGCAGTACTTC.

The chain links TRBV27 to TRBJ1-5; D might be TRBD1 (5 bases). Trimming cost V 2 bases and J 7 bases, with 12 bases left between them. The CDR3 runs to 14 residues. CDR1 MNHEY and CDR2 SMNVEV come from the germline V gene (reference sequence). CDR3 bases: TGTGCCAGCAGTTTACGGGCAGGGTACCAGCCCCAGCATTTT. It is translated as CASSLRAGYQPQHF.

This clonotype was seen more than once but under ten times. This chain links TRBV7-2 with TRBJ2-3; D might be TRBD2 (6 bases). Trimming removed 3 bases at V and 2 bases at J, with 9 bases between. This CDR3 has 14 residues. Germline V gene sequence: CDR1 SGHTA, CDR2 FQGNSA. The CDR3, as DNA: TGTGCCAGCAGCTTGGAGGGTAACACAGATACGCAGTATTTT. It yields the protein CASSLEGNTDTQYF.

This clonotype turned up a few times. The chain employs TRBV18 and TRBJ2-5; D remains ambiguous. CDR1 is KGHSH and CDR2 is LQKENI in the germline V gene. The CDR3 totals 13 residues. Trimming left V 2 bases short and J 4 bases short, with 8 bases between. CDR3 protein: CASSPGGSETQYF. The CDR3 DNA reads as TGTGCCAGCTCACCAGGCGGTTCAGAGACCCAGTACTTC.

This clonotype was counted at least ten times. CDR3 sequence (DNA): TGTGCCAGCAGCCCCCCGGGGGGGGCGCGGGCTGAAGCTTTCTTT. Protein: CASSPPGGARAEAFF. This rearrangement joins TRBV7-9 to TRBJ1-1, with D maybe TRBD1 (6 bases). Trimming removed 5 bases at V and 6 bases at J, with 19 bases between. Germline CDR1 SEHNR, CDR2 FQNEAQ (reference sequence). The CDR3 is 15 amino acids.

This clonotype was seen more than once but under ten times. The chain combines TRBV20-1 with TRBJ2-7; D remains ambiguous. The CDR3 extends over 14 amino acids. Trimming took off 1 base at V and 2 bases at J, with 12 bases between the two ends. Germline CDR1 and CDR2: DFQATT and SNEGSKA (reference sequence). CDR3 protein: CSARVSLGPYEQYF. CDR3 nucleotides: TGCAGTGCTAGAGTCTCGCTTGGTCCCTACGAGCAGTACTTC.

This clonotype was counted many times. The genes are TRBV29-1 and TRBJ2-4; D possibly corresponds to TRBD1 (6 bases). Trimming cost V 6 bases and J 2 bases, with 11 bases left between them. Germline CDR1 and CDR2: SQVTM and ANQGSEA. The CDR3 sequence is 13 residues long. The DNA for the CDR3 is TGCAGCGTGGCCCAGGGGCCCAAAAACATTCAGTACTTC. Its translation: CSVAQGPKNIQYF.

The chain combines TRBV4-1 with TRBJ2-7; TRBD2 aligns across 10 bases. J gave up 2 bases and V 5 bases, and 9 bases lay outside the gene matches. This CDR3 comprises 16 residues. Germline CDR1 MGHRA, CDR2 YSYEKL. The CDR3 region has the DNA TGCGCCAGCAGCGCCGGGACTAGCGTAAAGCCCTACGAGCAGTACTTC. Residues: CASSAGTSVKPYEQYF.

This chain links TRBV7-2 with TRBJ2-3, with D maybe TRBD2 (5 bases). V lost 0 bases, J lost 2 bases, and 6 bases lay in between. Germline V gene sequence: CDR1 SGHTA, CDR2 FQGNSA. The CDR3 totals 14 residues. The CDR3 DNA follows: TGTGCCAGCAGCTTAGCGGGAGCCACAGATACGCAGTATTTT. Translation: CASSLAGATDTQYF.

Only a few counts were recorded for this clonotype. V is TRBV20-1 and J is TRBJ2-7; D is unresolved. CDR3 length equals 15 residues. Germline V gene sequence: CDR1 DFQATT, CDR2 SNEGSKA (reference sequence). V lost 2 bases, J lost 3 bases, and 17 bases lay in between. The chain's CDR3 is CSARSLTGEFYEQYF. In DNA, the CDR3 is TGCAGTGCTAGATCTCTTACGGGCGAATTCTACGAGCAGTACTTC.

This clonotype was counted many times. The rearrangement joins TRBV14 to TRBJ2-7; perhaps TRBD2 as D (5 bases). This CDR3 has 13 residues. Germline-derived CDR1 and CDR2 are SGHDN and FVKESK. V was pared by 2 bases and J by 6 bases, with 11 bases between. CDR3 DNA: TGTGCCAGCAGCCAACACCGAGGAGGCGAGCAGTACTTC. It specifies CASSQHRGGEQYF.

This clonotype was found a few times. This sequence joins TRBV7-9 and TRBJ2-2; no firm D call. The CDR3 is 18 residues long. Germline loops: CDR1 SEHNR, CDR2 FQNEAQ (reference sequence). V was cut by 11 bases and J by 0 bases, with 25 bases left in between. CDR3 sequence: CAGGHRQNSNSNTGELFF. DNA of the CDR3: TGTGCCGGCGGCCACCGGCAGAATTCCAATTCGAACACCGGGGAGCTGTTTTTT.

On this clonotype itself: One end of the junction varies from germline; a read error may be responsible. J is TRBJ1-5 and V is TRBV7-8; possible D gene TRBD1, 6 bases. The CDR3 loop spans 16 amino acids. Per the germline V gene, CDR1 is SGHVS and CDR2 is FQNEAQ. The CDR3 here is CASSPEGVLGNQHQHF. Written as DNA, the CDR3 is TGTGCCAGCAGCCCGGAGGGGGTTCTTGGCAATCAGCACCAGCATTTT.

This clonotype was seen ten or more times. The rearrangement uses TRBV7-9 and TRBJ2-1, with D perhaps assigned TRBD1 or TRBD2 (5 bases each). V shed 7 bases and J shed 4 bases, with 8 bases lying between them. The germline V gene encodes CDR1 SEHNR and CDR2 FQNEAQ (reference sequence). The CDR3 contains 12 residues. CDR3 in amino acids: CASMGEYNEQFF. Written as DNA, the CDR3 is TGTGCCAGCATGGGGGAGTACAATGAGCAGTTCTTC.

The rearrangement joins TRBV18 to TRBJ2-2; weak D call: TRBD1 (5 bases). Germline CDR1 is KGHSH and CDR2 is LQKENI. Trimming stripped 3 bases from V and 1 base from J, with 9 bases between. This CDR3 region has 15 residues. The CDR3 DNA reads TGTGCCAGCTCACCTTCCGGACAGAACACCGGGGAGCTGTTTTTT. It codes for CASSPSGQNTGELFF.

The chain joins TRBV9 to TRBJ2-2; no clear D. Trimming pared 4 bases from V and 3 bases from J, leaving 16 bases between. The CDR3 has 16 amino acids. Germline CDR1 is SGDLS and CDR2 is YYNGEE. The CDR3 loop reads CASSRRIESHTGELFF. The CDR3 nucleotides are TGTGCCAGCAGCAGGCGCATTGAATCTCACACCGGGGAGCTGTTTTTT.

As for this clonotype: At one of its ends the junction is not consistent with the germline gene, which may arise from a read error. The V gene is TRBV28, the J gene TRBJ2-3, with D tentatively TRBD2 (5 bases). This CDR3 is 16 amino acids long. From germline, CDR1 is MDHEN and CDR2 SYDVKM. This CDR3 reads CTSSFLASSKRDTQYF. The CDR3, as DNA: TGTACCAGCAGTTTTCTAGCCTCCTCAAAGAGGGATACGCAGTATTTT. Looking up the rest from reference TRBV28 and TRBJ2-3 gives the full variable domain: DVKVTQSSRYLVKRTGEKVFLECVQDMDHENMFWYRQDPGLGLRLIYFSYDVKMKEKGDIPEGYSVSREKKERFSLILESASTNQTSMYLCTSSFLASSKRDTQYFGPGTRLTVL.

This clonotype was seen a handful of times. This rearrangement joins TRBV5-6 to TRBJ2-5; 11 bases map to TRBD2. CDR1 SGHDT and CDR2 YYEEEE come from the germline V gene. The CDR3 has 15 residues. J gave up 2 bases and V 4 bases, and 4 bases lay outside the gene matches. CDR3 bases: TGTGCCAGCAGCCCGGGGACTAGCGGACAAGAGACCCAGTACTTC. Amino acids: CASSPGTSGQETQYF. Full variable domain (missing parts from reference TRBV5-6 and TRBJ2-5): DAGVTQSPTHLIKTRGQQVTLRCSPKSGHDTVSWYQQALGQGPQFIFQYYEEEERQRGNFPDRFSGHQFPNYSSELNVNALLLGDSALYLCASSPGTSGQETQYFGPGTRLLVL.

The table lists this clonotype with a few counts. The chain joins TRBV15 to TRBJ2-3, with TRBD1 matching over 10 bases. Germline V CDR1 and CDR2: LNHNV, YYDKDF (reference sequence). V was pared by 0 bases and J by 7 bases, with 7 bases of the junction left unmatched. CDR3 length: 16 amino acids. Here the CDR3 DNA reads TGTGCCACCAGCAGAGATAGAGACAGGGGGCTTTATACGCAGTATTTT. It codes for CATSRDRDRGLYTQYF.

In this sample, this clonotype turned up a few times. This chain joins TRBV20-1 and TRBJ2-7, with 9 positions matching TRBD2. This CDR3 has 14 residues. The V and J ends lost 0 bases and 2 bases, in that order; junction bases with no gene match: 2. Germline CDR1 reads DFQATT; CDR2 reads SNEGSKA (reference sequence). The DNA for the CDR3 is TGCAGTGCTAGAGATCTAGCGGGACCCTACGAGCAGTACTTC. Protein: CSARDLAGPYEQYF.

In its sample, this clonotype was seen a few times. V and J are TRBV7-7 and TRBJ2-1; no definite D call. CDR1 and CDR2 (germline): SSHAT, FNYEAQ (reference sequence). The CDR3 is made up of 14 amino acids. Trimming stripped 6 bases from V and 4 bases from J, with 13 bases between. The CDR3 is CASRSSRRYNEQFF. The CDR3 bases are TGTGCCAGCAGATCCTCTAGGAGATACAATGAGCAGTTCTTC. The variable domain in full, completed from reference TRBV7-7 and TRBJ2-1, reads GAGVSQSPRYKVTKRGQDVTLRCDPISSHATLYWYQQALGQGPEFLTYFNYEAQPDKSGLPSDRFSAERPEGSISTLTIQRTEQRDSAMYRCASRSSRRYNEQFFGPGTRLTVL.

This clonotype was observed at least ten times. The chain carries TRBV7-9 and TRBJ2-5; D is unclear. The length of the CDR3 is 14 residues. V was trimmed by 1 base and J by 1 base, leaving 7 bases between them. In germline, CDR1 is SEHNR, CDR2 FQNEAQ (reference sequence). DNA for the CDR3: TGTGCCAGCAGCTTAGTCCTCGGCCAAGAGACCCAGTACTTC. This gives the protein CASSLVLGQETQYF.

The chain employs TRBV28 and TRBJ1-3; possible D gene TRBD1, 6 bases. There are 14 residues in the CDR3. V dropped 2 bases and J dropped 3 bases, with 8 bases sitting between them. CDR1 and CDR2 (germline): MDHEN, SYDVKM. CDR3 loop: CASSLGGHGNTIYF. CDR3 bases: TGTGCCAGCAGTTTAGGGGGCCATGGAAACACCATATATTTT.

This clonotype was counted a few times. The chain recombines TRBV3-1 with TRBJ2-1, with D tentatively TRBD2 (6 bases). The CDR3 spans 16 residues. Germline CDR1 is LGHDT and CDR2 is YNNKEL (reference sequence). The V end was cut by 4 bases, the J end by 10 bases, with 23 bases between. The CDR3 sequence: CASSRKGTGVRQEQFF. As DNA, the CDR3 is TGTGCCAGCAGCCGAAAGGGAACGGGAGTGAGGCAAGAGCAGTTCTTC.

V is TRBV5-1 and J is TRBJ2-2, with a possible D match to TRBD2 (6 bases). The V end was cut by 3 bases, the J end by 3 bases, with 15 bases between. The germline V gene encodes CDR1 SGHRS and CDR2 YFSETQ. CDR3 length equals 16 residues. CDR3 nucleotides: TGCGCCAGCAGCTCCTTGGAGGGGCTCCACACCGGGGAGCTGTTTTTT. It codes for CASSSLEGLHTGELFF.

V is TRBV27 and J is TRBJ1-1; D remains unclear. Trimming took 6 bases from V and 7 from J, leaving 18 bases between them. CDR3 length: 14 amino acids. CDR1 is MNHEY and CDR2 is SMNVEV in the germline V gene (reference sequence). The CDR3 DNA sequence: TGTGCCAGCAGCCTAAACCCCATTTACAGTGAAGCTTTCTTT. As protein: CASSLNPIYSEAFF.

CDR3 nucleotides: TGTGCCAGCAGTAACGGGGTTCGCAGCATCAATGAGCAGTTCTTC. Amino acids: CASSNGVRSINEQFF. The chain carries TRBV6-6 and TRBJ2-1; D possibly corresponds to TRBD2 (5 bases). Trimming stripped 5 bases from V and 6 bases from J, with 17 bases between. This CDR3 contains 15 residues. The germline V gene encodes CDR1 MNHNY and CDR2 SVGAGI (reference sequence).